There are a few counts of the clone carrying this TCR beta chain. Regarding time point: patch test 1, 2 weeks after DPC sensitization. The treatment denotes: therapeutic diphenylcyclopropenone sensitization with weekly scalp DPC. This record belongs to a study of human T cells and chemical hapten exposure. TCRdb itself ran the RACE reads through MiXCR, one entry per CDR3 protein. Here the sample spans under 120,000 distinct CDR3 sequences, roughly 11% being singletons. Sequencing used whole blood, obtained in connection with sensitization to the hapten diphenylcyclopropenone (DPC). The TCR comes from a woman aged 40 to 49 with alopecia areata. Some clones in this sample may be carry-over from other donors' samples.

Here the CDR3 reads CSVGGETQYF. The CDR3 coding sequence is TGCAGCGTTGGAGGGGAGACCCAGTACTTC. The chain uses TRBV29-1 and TRBJ2-5; D might be TRBD2 (5 bases). The CDR3 covers 10 residues. Germline V CDR1 and CDR2: SQVTM, ANQGSEA. Trimming took 4 bases from V and 5 from J, leaving 5 bases between them.